This TCR beta chain emerged from a study of T-cell memory formation after mild COVID-19. TCRdb passed the 5' RACE reads through MiXCR, listing each CDR3 protein once. The sample lists fewer than 500,000 distinct CDR3 sequences; more than 20% were seen once. With 5 bases clipped from V and 1 base from J, the junction kept 4 bases outside the gene matches. The CDR3 contains 16 residues. From germline, CDR1 is SGHTA and CDR2 FQGNSA. The chain employs TRBV7-2 and TRBJ2-1; the match to TRBD2 covers 11 bases. The sequence was obtained from an adult woman who had mild COVID-19 (a few samples of this study predate the infection). Cell type and time point are not known. Sequencing was performed on PBMCs or a T cell subset sorted from them (not recorded which). The CDR3 DNA reads TGTGCCAGCAGCCAACTAGCGGGGGCTTCCTACAATGAGCAGTTCTTC. It encodes CASSQLAGASYNEQFF. The complete variable domain, with remaining parts taken from reference TRBV7-2 and TRBJ2-1, reads GAGVSQSPSNKVTEKGKDVELRCDPISGHTALYWYRQSLGQGLEFLIYFQGNSAPDKSGLPSDRFSAERTGGSVSTLTIQRTQQEDSAVYLCASSQLAGASYNEQFFGPGTRLTVL.